One and the same sample provided the 13 T cell receptor beta chains below, sequenced in a study of cytomegalovirus exposure and HLA in healthy donors. PCR was performed using 60 Vbeta and 13 Jbeta primers. TCRdb's copy holds only in-frame clones and misses some; the assay was immunoSEQ multiplex PCR. The sample has 90,000 to 120,000 clones, over 80% seen once. Source material: PBMCs. The receptor set was obtained from a man aged 25 to 45 in good health and CMV-seropositive.

This clone was detected once. The genes are TRBV27 and TRBJ1-2, with unresolved D. V lost 6 bases and J 2 bases, leaving 13 bases between the germline ends. The CDR3 covers 14 residues. Germline V gene lookup returns CDR1 MNHEY and CDR2 SMNVEV (reference sequence). The CDR3, as DNA: TGTGCCAGCAGACCTGCTCAGTGGAACTATGGCTACACCTTC. Translated: CASRPAQWNYGYTF.

The chain carries TRBV4-1 and TRBJ2-2; D uncertain. The CDR3 consists of 12 residues. CDR1 is MGHRA and CDR2 is YSYEKL in the germline V gene. V shed 2 bases and J shed 9 bases, with 7 bases lying between them. The CDR3 nucleotides are TGCGCCAGCAGCCAACCTACTCGGGAGCTGTTTTTT. Translated, it gives CASSQPTRELFF.

This clone was counted a few times. V is TRBV28 and J is TRBJ2-7, with D perhaps TRBD2 (5 bases). V lost 5 bases, J lost 4 bases, and 9 bases lay in between. The CDR3 totals 12 residues. Germline lookup yields CDR1 MDHEN and CDR2 SYDVKM. DNA of the CDR3: TGTGCCAGCAGTGTCAGCGGATACGAGCAGTACTTC. Amino acid sequence: CASSVSGYEQYF. Drawing the rest from reference TRBV28 and TRBJ2-7, the complete variable domain is DVKVTQSSRYLVKRTGEKVFLECVQDMDHENMFWYRQDPGLGLRLIYFSYDVKMKEKGDIPEGYSVSREKKERFSLILESASTNQTSMYLCASSVSGYEQYFGPGTRLTVT.

The gene calls are TRBV5-1 and TRBJ1-3, with 8 bases identical to TRBD1. The CDR3 is 14 residues long. The germline gives CDR1 SGHRS, CDR2 YFSETQ. V shed 4 bases, J shed 8 bases, and the junction held 8 bases outside the gene matches. The CDR3: CASSGGTGIDTIYF. Here the CDR3 DNA reads TGCGCCAGCAGCGGCGGGACAGGAATAGACACCATATATTTT.

As DNA, the CDR3 is TGTGCCAGCAGGATCGGGGAAACTGGAAACACCATATATTTT. This sequence encodes CASRIGETGNTIYF. This sequence joins TRBV6-1 and TRBJ1-3; D unresolved. The CDR3 has 14 amino acids. Deletions cut 6 bases from V and 2 bases from J, with 11 bases between. Germline CDR1 reads MNHNS; CDR2 reads SASEGT.

The chain recombines TRBV11-2 with TRBJ2-1; D might be TRBD1 (5 bases). The CDR3 has 11 amino acids. Germline CDR1 and CDR2: SGHAT and FQNNGV. Trimming took off 5 bases at V and 10 bases at J, with 9 bases between the two ends. CDR3 residues: CASSPRQEQFF. In DNA form, the CDR3 reads TGTGCCAGCAGCCCGAGACAGGAGCAGTTCTTC.

The chain is built from TRBV5-4 and TRBJ2-7; 12 nucleotides line up with TRBD2. Germline V lookup: CDR1 SGHNT, CDR2 YYREEE (reference sequence). The junction had 1 base not matched to a gene; V was cut back by 7 bases and J by 2 bases. This CDR3 is 13 amino acids long. DNA for the CDR3: TGTGCCAGCGGACTAGCGGGAACCTACGAGCAGTACTTC. Protein sequence: CASGLAGTYEQYF.

The chain links TRBV6-1 to TRBJ2-3; 7 positions agree with TRBD2. The CDR3 is 14 amino acids. V dropped 7 bases and J dropped 1; count of bases not matched to a gene: 5. Germline values: CDR1 MNHNS, CDR2 SASEGT. CDR3 nucleotide sequence: TGTGCCAGCAACCCGGGGGGAGGCACAGATACGCAGTATTTT. Amino acids: CASNPGGGTDTQYF.

The V and J genes are TRBV19 and TRBJ2-5, with D possibly being TRBD1 (6 bases). Germline CDR1 is LNHDA and CDR2 is SQIVND (reference sequence). The CDR3 sequence is 15 residues long. Trimming took 5 bases from V and 4 from J, leaving 17 bases between them. CDR3 in amino acids: CASSGGHTVGETQYF. The CDR3 coding sequence is TGTGCCAGTAGTGGGGGACACACCGTGGGAGAGACCCAGTACTTC. The complete variable domain, with remaining parts taken from reference TRBV19 and TRBJ2-5, reads DGGITQSPKYLFRKEGQNVTLSCEQNLNHDAMYWYRQDPGQGLRLIYYSQIVNDFQKGDIAEGYSVSREKKESFPLTVTSAQKNPTAFYLCASSGGHTVGETQYFGPGTRLLVL.

V gene TRBV9 combines with J gene TRBJ2-5; D might be TRBD1 (6 bases). This CDR3 comprises 15 residues. CDR1 and CDR2 from the germline V gene are SGDLS and YYNGEE. Trimming pared 0 bases from V and 4 bases from J, leaving 13 bases between. The DNA for the CDR3 is TGTGCCAGCAGCGTAGGTGGGGGCTGGGGAGAGACCCAGTACTTC. This sequence encodes CASSVGGGWGETQYF.

J is TRBJ1-3 and V is TRBV18; TRBD1 matches at 7 bases. From germline, CDR1 is KGHSH and CDR2 LQKENI. Trimming cost V 3 bases and J 0 bases; bases outside gene matches: 5. The CDR3 runs 16 residues. The CDR3 is CASSPREGASGNTIYF. The DNA for the CDR3 is TGTGCCAGCTCACCCCGGGAGGGGGCCTCTGGAAACACCATATATTTT.

Comments on this clone: This specimen includes other DNA sequences encoding the same CDR3. V usage is TRBV5-1 and J usage is TRBJ2-7, with a possible D match to TRBD2 (6 bases). The germline gives CDR1 SGHRS, CDR2 YFSETQ. V was trimmed by 0 bases and J by 3 bases, leaving 7 bases between them. This CDR3 contains 13 residues. CDR3 sequence (DNA): TGCGCCAGCAGCTTGGGGGGGGACTACGAGCAGTACTTC. Its protein product is CASSLGGDYEQYF. The full variable domain, completed using reference TRBV5-1 and TRBJ2-7, is KAGVTQTPRYLIKTRGQQVTLSCSPISGHRSVSWYQQTPGQGLQFLFEYFSETQRNKGNFPGRFSGRQFSNSRSEMNVSTLELGDSALYLCASSLGGDYEQYFGPGTRLTVT.

The rearrangement joins TRBV29-1 to TRBJ2-1; 7 bases align to TRBD2. The CDR3 has 12 residues. Per the germline V gene, CDR1 is SQVTM and CDR2 is ANQGSEA. Trimming took 4 bases from V and 9 from J; bases not matched to a gene: 6. CDR3 sequence (DNA): TGCAGCGTTGCTAGCGGAGGTTCTGAGCAGTTCTTC. It translates to CSVASGGSEQFF.